This T cell receptor beta chain was captured by sequencing in a study of beta chain features in type 1 diabetes. Study-wide results and limits: A PCR bias possibly favoring shorter templates would apply equally to patients and controls. Among patients with Type 1 diabetes, TCRB CDR3s were moderately but significantly shorter in every one of the four CD4+ subsets.

Details on this clone: Its antigen is unknown. The sample holds other DNA sequences that translate to the same CDR3.

The authors reverse transcribed all of the isolated RNA, so sequencing captured expressed TCRB transcripts. Using immunoSEQ multiplex PCR, the repertoire was profiled, and TCRdb retains in-frame clones only, with some absent. The sample gives 500,000 to 850,000 clones, roughly an eighth of which show up once; just under 0.04% is in the top ten. The sequenced sample consisted of naive CD4+ T cells from blood. This clonotype was obtained from a man in his late teens or twenties with type 1 diabetes.

The CDR3 sequence is CASSQDLRDYGYTF. The CDR3 DNA follows: TGTGCCAGCAGCCAAGATCTACGGGACTATGGCTACACCTTC. J is TRBJ1-2 and V is TRBV4-2; D is unclear. The ends were cut back, 0 bases at V and 3 bases at J, with 8 bases in the middle. The CDR3 consists of 14 residues. Per the germline V gene, CDR1 is LGHNA and CDR2 is YNFKEQ.